What follows is one TCR beta chain and its context. Samples each yielded at least 6 micrograms of total RNA. Germline-derived CDR1 and CDR2 are LGHNA and YSLEER. Trimming took 1 base from V and 0 from J, leaving 19 bases between them. CDR3 length equals 19 residues. This sample was taken from a study of blood T cells in healthy people across ages. Primers used in a second PCR of roughly 7 to 11 cycles were a sample-barcoded 5' primer and a J-beta primer mix. A template-switch adaptor with 12 random nucleotides tagged each cDNA molecule. TCRdb passed the 5' RACE reads through MiXCR, listing each CDR3 protein once. The table shows hundreds of thousands of distinct CDR3 sequences, with roughly 46% occurring only once.

V and J are TRBV4-3 and TRBJ1-5; TRBD1 is a possible D gene (6 bases). The receptor comes from a man older than 75 in good health. The sample was blood. The CDR3 region has the DNA TGCGCCAGCAGCCAAGGTATAGGGGGAGGCCGTTATAGCAATCAGCCCCAGCATTTT. It encodes CASSQGIGGGRYSNQPQHF.